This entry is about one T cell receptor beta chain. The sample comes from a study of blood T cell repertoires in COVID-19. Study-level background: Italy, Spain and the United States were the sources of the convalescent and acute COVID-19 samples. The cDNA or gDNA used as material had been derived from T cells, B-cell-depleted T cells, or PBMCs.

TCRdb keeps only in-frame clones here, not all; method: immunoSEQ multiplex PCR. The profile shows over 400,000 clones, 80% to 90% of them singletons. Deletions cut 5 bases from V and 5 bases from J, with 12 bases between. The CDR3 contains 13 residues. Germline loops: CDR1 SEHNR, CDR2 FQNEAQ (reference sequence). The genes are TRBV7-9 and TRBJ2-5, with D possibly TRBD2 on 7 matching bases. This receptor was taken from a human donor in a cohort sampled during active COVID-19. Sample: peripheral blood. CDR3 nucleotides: TGTGCCAGCAGCGAAGGGGGGGTCGAGACCCAGTACTTC. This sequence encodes CASSEGGVETQYF.